What follows are 10 T cell receptor beta chains derived from one specimen sequenced in a study of blood T cells in healthy people across ages. The second PCR ran roughly 6 to 11 cycles with a sample-barcoded 5' primer and J-beta primers. Using its own MiXCR run on the 5' RACE reads, TCRdb lists one record per CDR3 protein. In the table there are 700,000 or so distinct CDR3 sequences, around 43% of which are singletons. The specimen was blood. The receptors stem from a man aged 80 or over in good health.

V usage is TRBV20-1 and J usage is TRBJ1-2; 7 positions match TRBD1. Germline V gene data show CDR1 as DFQATT and CDR2 as SNEGSKA (reference sequence). This CDR3 is 17 amino acids long. The V segment lost 0 bases and the J segment 4 bases; nucleotides outside the gene matches: 14. CDR3 coding DNA: TGCAGTGCTAGAGATTATGGGGACAGCGGCGACTTCTATGGCTACACCTTC. Amino acids: CSARDYGDSGDFYGYTF.

Turning to this clonotype: One end of the junction does not line up with germline, which may come from a read error. The rearrangement uses TRBV5-1 and TRBJ2-1, with 14 bases identical to TRBD2. The germline V gene encodes CDR1 SGHRS and CDR2 YFSETQ. The CDR3 is 18 residues long. CDR3 bases: TGCGCCAGCAGCTTGTCCGGGACTAGCGGGAGAAACGACAATGGGCAGTTCTTC. It encodes CASSLSGTSGRNDNGQFF. The entire variable domain, with the rest obtained from reference TRBV5-1 and TRBJ2-1, is as follows: KAGVTQTPRYLIKTRGQQVTLSCSPISGHRSVSWYQQTPGQGLQFLFEYFSETQRNKGNFPGRFSGRQFSNSRSEMNVSTLELGDSALYLCASSLSGTSGRNDNGQFFGPGTRLTVL.

A few counts support this clonotype. This chain uses TRBV5-1 with TRBJ2-1; 8 positions agree with TRBD2. Unmatched junction bases numbered 11, after V lost 7 bases and J lost 8 bases. The CDR3 covers 14 residues. In germline, CDR1 is SGHRS, CDR2 YFSETQ. The CDR3 sequence is CASRGGTASDEQFF. For the CDR3, the DNA is TGCGCCAGCCGCGGGGGGACTGCGAGCGATGAGCAGTTCTTC.

The V call is TRBV9, the J call TRBJ1-2; no definite D call. V lost 3 bases to trimming and J lost 3 bases, with 9 bases between them. Germline V gene data show CDR1 as SGDLS and CDR2 as YYNGEE. The CDR3 runs 13 residues. The CDR3 region has the DNA TGTGCCAGCAGCGAGGACGGGCACTATGGCTACACCTTC. Translation gives CASSEDGHYGYTF.

This clonotype was counted ten times or more. CDR3 region: CASSLGGVDYNEQFF. The CDR3 region has the DNA TGTGCCAGCAGCTTAGGGGGAGTGGATTACAATGAGCAGTTCTTC. This chain links TRBV7-2 with TRBJ2-1; D is possibly TRBD2 (5 bases). Between the trimmed V and J ends, which lost 1 base and 4 bases, there was a span of 11 bases. CDR3 size: 15 residues. Germline-derived CDR1 and CDR2 are SGHTA and FQGNSA.

This clonotype occurred many times. The rearrangement links TRBV7-9 to TRBJ1-2; 7 nucleotides match TRBD1. The junction had 10 bases not matched to a gene; V was cut back by 1 base and J by 8 bases. The CDR3 has 15 residues. The germline CDR1 and CDR2 sequences are SEHNR and FQNEAQ (reference sequence). In DNA form, the CDR3 reads TGTGCCAGCAGCTTAGACCTCGGGACAGCTGAGGGCTACACCTTC. Encoded protein: CASSLDLGTAEGYTF.

This clonotype has a handful of counts. DNA of the CDR3: TGCGCCAGCCACAGGGGCACGGGGGAGACCCAGTACTTC. This sequence encodes CASHRGTGETQYF. This chain uses TRBV5-1 with TRBJ2-5; 7 nucleotides agree with TRBD1. In germline, CDR1 is SGHRS, CDR2 YFSETQ. This CDR3 has 13 amino acids. The V gene end was trimmed by 7 bases and the J gene end by 5 bases; junction bases not matched to a gene: 8.

This clonotype was counted only a few times. The V and J genes are TRBV12-3 or TRBV12-4 and TRBJ1-2; 8 bases fit TRBD1. The J segment lost 8 bases and the V segment lost 8 bases, leaving 10 bases of the junction unmatched. This CDR3 has 13 residues. This CDR3 is CASLAGTGVGYTF. The CDR3 region has the DNA TGTGCCAGCCTAGCCGGGACAGGAGTCGGCTACACCTTC.

This rearrangement joins TRBV6-5 to TRBJ2-5; D ambiguous. Germline values: CDR1 MNHEY, CDR2 SVGAGI. V lost 8 bases and J lost 3, with 10 bases in between. This CDR3 has 12 residues. The CDR3 nucleotides read TGTGCCAGCGCAGCAAGAAAAGAGACCCAGTACTTC. Protein product: CASAARKETQYF.

With respect to this clonotype: A read error is possible here, since a much larger clone lies one base away. The V call is TRBV20-1, the J call TRBJ2-5; 14 nucleotides match TRBD2. TRBJ2-1 matches the DNA end more closely, so the J call is doubtful. The CDR3 totals 16 residues. Germline V gives CDR1 DFQATT, CDR2 SNEGSKA (reference sequence). CDR3 loop: CSARRTSGGLQETQFF. In DNA, the CDR3 is TGCAGTGCTAGAAGGACTAGCGGGGGGCTACAAGAGACCCAGTTCTTC.